The clone carrying this T cell receptor beta chain came up many times. The antigen remains unidentified. This record comes from a study of T cells in Graves' hyperthyroidism and ophthalmopathy. Study-wide results and limits: A model using 13 V-J features told ophthalmopathy apart from stable hyperthyroidism. Blood also contained most expanded thyroid clonotypes above 0.001.

TCR beta CDR3 regions were amplified from RNA transcripts. First-round RT-PCR with HTBI primers amplified the TCR CDR3 region. Each CDR3 protein gets one entry after TCRdb re-called the multiplex PCR reads with MiXCR. The data show around 340,000 distinct CDR3 sequences, with around 14% seen just once and around 24% held by the top ten. Trimming took 7 bases from V and 3 from J; bases not matched to a gene: 21. This CDR3 is built from 18 residues. Germline CDR1 SNHLY, CDR2 FYNNEI. Sequencing input: blood. The rearrangement joins TRBV2 to TRBJ2-7; 7 bases fit TRBD1. This clonotype originated in a woman aged 25 to 39 with Graves' hyperthyroidism. DNA for the CDR3: TGTGCCAGCATTCCGTCGAGGGGGATTCGGGACAGTAGCTACGAGCAGTACTTC. The encoded protein is CASIPSRGIRDSSYEQYF.